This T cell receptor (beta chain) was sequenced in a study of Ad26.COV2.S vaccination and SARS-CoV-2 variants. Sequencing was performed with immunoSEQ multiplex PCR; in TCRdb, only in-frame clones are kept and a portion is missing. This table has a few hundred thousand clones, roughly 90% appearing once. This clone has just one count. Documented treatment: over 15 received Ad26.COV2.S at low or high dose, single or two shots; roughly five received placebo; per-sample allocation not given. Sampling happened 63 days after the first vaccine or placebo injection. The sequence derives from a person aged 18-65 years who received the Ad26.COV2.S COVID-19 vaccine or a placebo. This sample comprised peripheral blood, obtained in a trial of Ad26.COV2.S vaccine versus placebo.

The CDR3 reads CASRWGLALYEQYF. Written as DNA, the CDR3 is TGTGCCAGCAGATGGGGACTAGCGCTCTACGAGCAGTACTTC. The rearrangement joins TRBV2 to TRBJ2-7, with TRBD2 matching 10 bases. V dropped 6 bases and J dropped 3; count of bases not matched to a gene: 5. The V gene's germline CDR1 is SNHLY and CDR2 FYNNEI. This CDR3 is built from 14 residues.